The 14 T cell receptor beta chains in this list originate from one sample, sequenced in a study of blood T cells in healthy people across ages. A sample-barcoded 5' primer and a J-beta primer mix were used in a second PCR of roughly 6 to 11 cycles. TCRdb fed the 5' RACE reads into MiXCR, producing one record per CDR3 protein. The sample carries around 1,000,000 distinct CDR3 sequences, more than 30% recorded once. Material: blood. The receptors derive from a man aged 18 to 30 in good health.

This clonotype was seen only a few times. The CDR3 DNA is TGCAGTGCTACTCCGTCGGGCCCCTACGAGCAGTACTTC. Its translation: CSATPSGPYEQYF. The chain combines TRBV20-1 with TRBJ2-7, with no clear D. Per germline, CDR1 DFQATT and CDR2 SNEGSKA (reference sequence). Trimming stripped 4 bases from V and 2 bases from J, with 12 bases between. The CDR3 length is 13 residues.

This rearrangement joins TRBV10-3 to TRBJ1-2; 10 bases agree with TRBD1. The germline CDR1 and CDR2 sequences are ENHRY and SYGVKD. Trimming removed 4 bases from V and 3 bases from J; junction bases left unmatched: 2. This CDR3 has 14 amino acids. The CDR3 spells CAISVGTGDYGYTF. CDR3 coding DNA: TGTGCCATCAGTGTCGGGACAGGGGACTATGGCTACACCTTC.

The chain is built from TRBV20-1 and TRBJ1-1; the match to TRBD1 covers 7 bases. The ends lost 3 bases at V and 1 base at J; junction bases unmatched: 2. The CDR3 loop spans 13 amino acids. The germline CDR1 and CDR2 sequences are DFQATT and SNEGSKA (reference sequence). The CDR3 loop reads CSARGQPNTEAFF. The CDR3 DNA is TGCAGTGCTAGGGGACAGCCGAACACTGAAGCTTTCTTT.

The CDR3 DNA sequence: TGCAGCGTAGAGGCTCCGGGGCGGACCGGGGAGCTGTTTTTT. It translates to CSVEAPGRTGELFF. The V and J genes are TRBV29-1 and TRBJ2-2, with D perhaps matching TRBD1 or TRBD2 (5 bases each). Germline assignment: CDR1 SQVTM and CDR2 ANQGSEA. Trimming took 6 bases from V and 5 from J, leaving 16 bases between them. The CDR3 is made up of 14 amino acids.

V is TRBV2 and J is TRBJ1-5, with 8 bases identical to TRBD1. The germline gives CDR1 SNHLY, CDR2 FYNNEI. The ends lost 7 bases at V and 0 bases at J; junction bases unmatched: 5. The CDR3 is made up of 15 amino acids. The CDR3 DNA reads as TGTGCCAGCACCTCGGGACAGGATAGCAATCAGCCCCAGCATTTT. This translates into CASTSGQDSNQPQHF.

This clonotype has only one observation. One end of the junction is discordant with germline, which a read error may explain. The CDR3 sequence: CAGSIEGRGTEAFF. The CDR3, as DNA: TGTGCCGGTAGTATAGAGGGTCGGGGCACTGAAGCTTTCTTT. The genes are TRBV19 and TRBJ1-1; D uncertain. Germline lookup yields CDR1 LNHDA and CDR2 SQIVND (reference sequence). This CDR3 contains 14 residues. The full variable domain, with the rest looked up from reference TRBV19 and TRBJ1-1, is DGGITQSPKYLFRKEGQNVTLSCEQNLNHDAMYWYRQDPGQGLRLIYYSQIVNDFQKGDIAEGYSVSREKKESFPLTVTSAQKNPTAFYLCAGSIEGRGTEAFFGQGTRLTVV.

This clonotype has a handful of counts. The V and J genes are TRBV10-3 and TRBJ2-2, with 9 bases fitting TRBD1. The V segment lost 10 bases and the J segment 4 bases; nucleotides outside the gene matches: 7. The length of the CDR3 is 14 residues. Germline CDR1 reads ENHRY; CDR2 reads SYGVKD. Here the CDR3 DNA reads TGTGCCACCCTGGGACAGGGTGGCACCGGGGAGCTGTTTTTT. It codes for CATLGQGGTGELFF.

The chain carries TRBV7-2 and TRBJ1-3; weak D call: TRBD1 (6 bases). Germline lookup yields CDR1 SGHTA and CDR2 FQGNSA. CDR3 length: 16 residues. Between the trimmed V and J ends, which lost 4 bases and 3 bases, there was a span of 16 bases. Written as DNA, the CDR3 is TGTGCCAGCAGCTCGCAAATGACAGGCGTTGGAAACACCATATATTTT. This gives the protein CASSSQMTGVGNTIYF. The full variable domain, in which reference TRBV7-2 and TRBJ1-3 provide the parts outside the CDR3, is GAGVSQSPSNKVTEKGKDVELRCDPISGHTALYWYRQSLGQGLEFLIYFQGNSAPDKSGLPSDRFSAERTGGSVSTLTIQRTQQEDSAVYLCASSSQMTGVGNTIYFGEGSWLTVV.

The chain employs TRBV7-2 and TRBJ2-1; 7 bases map to TRBD2. Judging by the DNA end, TRBJ2-7 fits better; the J call may be wrong. The germline V gene has CDR1 SGHTA and CDR2 FQGNSA. CDR3 length equals 12 residues. DNA for the CDR3: TGTACCAGCAATCCCGGGGGGAATGAGCAGTACTTC. It yields the protein CTSNPGGNEQYF.

The rearrangement links TRBV10-3 to TRBJ2-2; perhaps TRBD1 as D (6 bases). V dropped 2 bases and J dropped 4 bases, with 11 bases sitting between them. CDR1 is ENHRY, CDR2 SYGVKD, per germline. The CDR3 is 15 amino acids. CDR3 nucleotide sequence: TGTGCCATCAGTGAGGGTACAGGGTTCACCGGGGAGCTGTTTTTT. The encoded protein is CAISEGTGFTGELFF.

This clonotype was counted between two and nine times. The CDR3 loop reads CASSQGPGDIQYF. The CDR3 coding sequence is TGCGCCAGCAGCCAAGGCCCGGGGGACATTCAGTACTTC. The chain uses TRBV5-1 and TRBJ2-4, with a tentative D call TRBD2 (6 bases). CDR1 and CDR2 (germline): SGHRS, YFSETQ. This CDR3 comprises 13 residues. V was cut by 4 bases and J by 8 bases, with 13 bases left in between.

The table lists this clonotype with a few counts. V usage is TRBV29-1 and J usage is TRBJ1-2; D is ambiguous. There are 9 residues in the CDR3. Between the trimmed V and J ends, which lost 5 bases and 6 bases, there was a span of 4 bases. The germline V gene has CDR1 SQVTM and CDR2 ANQGSEA. Written as DNA, the CDR3 is TGCAGCGTTCAAAATGGCTACACCTTC. The encoded protein is CSVQNGYTF.

The CDR3 is CASSLNFERNTIYF. The CDR3 nucleotides are TGCGCCAGCAGTCTGAATTTTGAGCGAAACACCATATATTTT. The chain employs TRBV4-1 and TRBJ1-3; D uncertain. The germline CDR1 and CDR2 sequences are MGHRA and YSYEKL. Between the trimmed V and J ends, which lost 6 bases and 5 bases, there was a span of 14 bases. The CDR3 is 14 residues long.

The J gene is TRBJ2-7, the V gene TRBV6-5, with D tentatively TRBD2 (6 bases). Germline V gives CDR1 MNHEY, CDR2 SVGAGI. Trimming took off 6 bases at V and 7 bases at J, with 13 bases between the two ends. The length of the CDR3 is 12 residues. CDR3 in amino acids: CASSRDFSEQYF. The CDR3 bases are TGTGCCAGCAGCCGGGACTTTAGTGAGCAGTACTTC.